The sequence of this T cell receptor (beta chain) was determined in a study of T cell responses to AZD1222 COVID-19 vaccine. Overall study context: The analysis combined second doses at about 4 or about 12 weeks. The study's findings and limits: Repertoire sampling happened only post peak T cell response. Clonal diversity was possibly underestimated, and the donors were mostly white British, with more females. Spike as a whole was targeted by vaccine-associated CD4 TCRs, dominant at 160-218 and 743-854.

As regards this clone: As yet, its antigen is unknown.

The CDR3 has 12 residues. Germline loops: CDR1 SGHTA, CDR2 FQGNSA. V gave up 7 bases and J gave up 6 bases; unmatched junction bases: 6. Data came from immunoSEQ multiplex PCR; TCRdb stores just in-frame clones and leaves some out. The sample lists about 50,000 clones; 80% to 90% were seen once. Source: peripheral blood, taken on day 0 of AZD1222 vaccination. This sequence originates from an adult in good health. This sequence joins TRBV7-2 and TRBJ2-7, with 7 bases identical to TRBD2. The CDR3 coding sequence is TGTGCCAGCACAATACGCGGGAGCGAGCAGTACTTC. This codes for CASTIRGSEQYF.